The 7 T cell receptor beta chains reported below all come from one sample, sequenced in a study of early T cells in non-severe SARS-CoV-2 infection. TCRdb passed the 5' RACE reads through MiXCR, listing each CDR3 protein once. The sample has about 64,000 distinct CDR3 sequences, 15% to 20% seen once; the top ten hold about 8.2%. The sample consisted of whole blood, taken at baseline. Every receptor here comes from an adult who was a healthcare worker with PCR-confirmed SARS-CoV-2 infection or an uninfected control (not recorded which).

V usage is TRBV7-6 and J usage is TRBJ2-6; D uncertain. V was cut by 8 bases and J by 1 base, with 0 bases left in between. CDR1 and CDR2 (germline): SGHVS, FNYEAQ. This CDR3 region has 11 residues. CDR3 in DNA: TGTGCCAGCTCTGGGGCCAACGTCCTGACTTTC. The encoded protein is CASSGANVLTF.

The chain couples TRBV30 to TRBJ1-6; 7 bases agree with TRBD1. There are 15 residues in the CDR3. With 0 bases clipped from V and 5 bases from J, the junction kept 4 bases outside the gene matches. The V gene's germline CDR1 is GTSNPN and CDR2 SVGIG (reference sequence). CDR3 loop: CAWSVLGGDNSPLHF. The CDR3 DNA is TGTGCCTGGAGTGTCTTAGGGGGCGATAATTCACCCCTCCACTTT.

This sequence joins TRBV20-1 and TRBJ2-1, with D possibly being TRBD1 or TRBD2 (6 bases each). This CDR3 comprises 16 residues. Germline V gene data show CDR1 as DFQATT and CDR2 as SNEGSKA (reference sequence). Trimming left V 0 bases short and J 0 bases short, with 12 bases between. CDR3 coding DNA: TGCAGTGCTAGAGATCGTGGGGGGCCCTCCTACAATGAGCAGTTCTTC. The encoded protein is CSARDRGGPSYNEQFF.

This clonotype was counted only a few times. The J gene is TRBJ1-1, the V gene TRBV7-2, with a possible D match to TRBD1 (5 bases). The CDR3 covers 15 residues. V lost 2 bases, J lost 8 bases, and 18 bases lay in between. CDR1 is SGHTA, CDR2 FQGNSA, per germline. The CDR3 region has the DNA TGTGCCAGCAGCTTAAGTTTCACCGGGGGGACGGAAGCTTTCTTT. It is translated as CASSLSFTGGTEAFF.

This clonotype appeared a few times. V is TRBV11-1 and J is TRBJ2-3; 8 nucleotides match TRBD2. Germline-derived CDR1 and CDR2 are SGHAT and FQDESV (reference sequence). Trimming took 3 bases from V and 3 from J; bases not matched to a gene: 8. This CDR3 contains 16 residues. DNA for the CDR3: TGTGCCAGCAGCTTTGGCGGGGGGTTCGGGACAGATACGCAGTATTTT. Its translation is CASSFGGGFGTDTQYF.

In this sample, this clonotype turned up a few times. V and J are TRBV5-6 and TRBJ2-1; no reliable D call. CDR1 is SGHDT and CDR2 is YYEEEE in the germline V gene. With 0 bases removed from V and 8 bases from J, the gap between germline ends came to 15 bases. The CDR3 runs 15 residues. The CDR3 protein is CASSLAFGKRDEQFF. The CDR3 DNA is TGTGCCAGCAGCTTGGCTTTTGGAAAACGCGATGAGCAGTTCTTC.

This sequence joins TRBV6-2 or TRBV6-3 and TRBJ2-5; D is ambiguous. The CDR3 contains 15 residues. Germline assignment: CDR1 MNHEY and CDR2 SVGEGT. The V and J ends lost 2 bases and 1 base respectively, with 11 bases between them. CDR3 coding DNA: TGTGCCAGCAGTTACCCGAGCAGGAGCCAAGAGACCCAGTACTTC. Amino acids: CASSYPSRSQETQYF.